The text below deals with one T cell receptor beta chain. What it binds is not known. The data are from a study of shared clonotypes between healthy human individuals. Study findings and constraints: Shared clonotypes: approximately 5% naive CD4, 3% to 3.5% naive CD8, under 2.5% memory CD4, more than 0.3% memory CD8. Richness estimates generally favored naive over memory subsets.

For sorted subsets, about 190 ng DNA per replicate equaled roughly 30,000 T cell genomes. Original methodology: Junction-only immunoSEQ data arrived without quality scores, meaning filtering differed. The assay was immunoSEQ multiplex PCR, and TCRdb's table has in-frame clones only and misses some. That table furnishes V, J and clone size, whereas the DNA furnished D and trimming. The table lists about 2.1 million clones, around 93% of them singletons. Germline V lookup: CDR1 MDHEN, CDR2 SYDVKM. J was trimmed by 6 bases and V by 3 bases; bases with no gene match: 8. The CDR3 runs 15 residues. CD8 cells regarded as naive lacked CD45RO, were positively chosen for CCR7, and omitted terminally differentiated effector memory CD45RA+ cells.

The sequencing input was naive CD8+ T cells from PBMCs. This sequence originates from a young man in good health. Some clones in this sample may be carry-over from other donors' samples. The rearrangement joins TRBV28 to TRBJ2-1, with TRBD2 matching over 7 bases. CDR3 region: CASSFPREIVNEQFF. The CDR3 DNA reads TGTGCCAGCAGTTTCCCGCGGGAGATCGTCAATGAGCAGTTCTTC.